The 16 T cell receptor beta chains below were found in one sample sequenced in a study of CD8+CD57+ T cells in acquired aplastic anemia. Both TCR beta VDJ combination and CDR3 sequence profiling were carried out. Genomic DNA was the template for this profiling. From the reads, TCRdb called clonotypes with MiXCR, one entry per CDR3 protein. This table has 400,000 to 450,000 distinct CDR3 sequences, 55% to 75% appearing once. Sample: sorted CD4+, CD8+, or CD8+CD57+ T cells (not recorded which) from PBMCs. These TCRs come from a human donor in good health, serving as a control.

Notes on this clonotype: A much larger clone is a single base away; this may be a read error. The CDR3 loop reads CASRTGTGGLNTEAFF. In DNA form, the CDR3 reads TGTGCCAGCAGGACCGGGACAGGGGGCTTGAACACTGAAGCTTTCTTT. This chain links TRBV27 with TRBJ1-1; 12 bases align to TRBD1. V trimming: 6 bases; J trimming: 0 bases; junction bases outside the gene matches: 5. The CDR3 length is 16 residues. CDR1 MNHEY and CDR2 SMNVEV come from the germline V gene (reference sequence).

CDR3 loop: CASSFRVLGTEAFF. Written as DNA, the CDR3 is TGTGCCAGCAGTTTTAGGGTCCTCGGGACTGAAGCTTTCTTT. The chain combines TRBV12-3 or TRBV12-4 with TRBJ1-1; D not certain. The length of the CDR3 is 14 residues. Trimming shortened V by 3 bases and J by 5 bases, and 13 bases separated the two germline ends.

The V and J genes are TRBV6-5 and TRBJ2-1; 9 nucleotides align to TRBD1. The germline CDR1 and CDR2 sequences are MNHEY and SVGAGI. J gave up 5 bases and V 6 bases, and 8 bases lay outside the gene matches. There are 15 residues in the CDR3. CDR3 DNA: TGTGCCAGCAGCCCTACAGGGGGCCGCGACAATGAGCAGTTCTTC. It yields the protein CASSPTGGRDNEQFF.

Remarks on this clonotype: A much larger clone lies one base from this, so it may be a read error. V and J are TRBV7-8 and TRBJ2-1, with 7 nucleotides matching TRBD1. Germline V gene lookup returns CDR1 SGHVS and CDR2 FQNEAQ. The CDR3 is 17 amino acids. CDR3 in DNA: TGTGCCAGCAACTTAGCGCTAGGACAGGCGCTTTACAATGAGCAGTTCTTC. Encoded protein: CASNLALGQALYNEQFF.

Notes on this clonotype: At one end, the junction sequence differs from germline, possibly due to a read error. The V and J genes are TRBV7-2 and TRBJ1-4; no firm D call. The germline CDR1 and CDR2 sequences are SGHTA and FQGNSA. The CDR3 has 14 residues. The CDR3 DNA is TGTGCCAGCAGCGAAGACCCCGCAACCAAAAAACAAATATTT. Translating gives CASSEDPATKKQIF.

The chain has TRBV20-1 and TRBJ1-1; D might be TRBD1 (6 bases). The V end was cut by 1 base, the J end by 2 bases, with 8 bases between. The CDR3 has 13 residues. Germline V gene sequence: CDR1 DFQATT, CDR2 SNEGSKA (reference sequence). DNA of the CDR3: TGCAGTGCTAGAGTACAGGGTAACACTGAAGCTTTCTTT. This sequence encodes CSARVQGNTEAFF.

Only one count was recorded for this clonotype. One junction end does not reproduce the germline sequence, and a read error may be involved. V usage is TRBV10-1 and J usage is TRBJ1-6; D ambiguous. The CDR3 sequence is 15 residues long. The germline V gene encodes CDR1 WNHNN and CDR2 SYGVQD (reference sequence). This CDR3 reads CASSYKAANNEHLLF. CDR3 in DNA: TGCGCCAGCAGTTACAAGGCAGCGAATAATGAACACCTCCTCTTT.

On this clonotype: A much larger clone lies a single base off, so this may be a read error. V is TRBV6-2 or TRBV6-3 and J is TRBJ1-6; D gene ambiguous. The CDR3 is 15 residues long. Germline CDR1 reads MNHEY; CDR2 reads SVGEGT. Between the trimmed V and J ends, which lost 5 bases and 4 bases, there was a span of 12 bases. CDR3 DNA: TGTGCCAGCAGTCTCGGCATAAATTATAATTCACCCCTCCACTTT. It translates to CASSLGINYNSPLHF.

The rearrangement links TRBV7-8 to TRBJ1-3, with D possibly being TRBD1 (5 bases). This CDR3 spans 16 amino acids. Trimming removed 5 bases from V and 2 bases from J, with 16 bases in between. Germline CDR1 and CDR2: SGHVS and FQNEAQ. The CDR3 region has the DNA TGTGCCAGCAGCCCTCTAGCGGGGGGGACTGGAAACACCATATATTTT. Protein sequence: CASSPLAGGTGNTIYF.

This clonotype occurred many times. The gene calls are TRBV30 and TRBJ1-6, with TRBD1 as a possible D gene (5 bases). The CDR3 has 12 residues. V dropped 3 bases and J dropped 8 bases, with 8 bases sitting between them. Germline V gives CDR1 GTSNPN, CDR2 SVGIG (reference sequence). Here the CDR3 reads CAWRQGYSPLHF. The CDR3 DNA reads TGTGCCTGGAGGCAGGGTTATTCACCCCTCCACTTT. Drawing the rest from reference TRBV30 and TRBJ1-6, the complete variable domain is SQTIHQWPATLVQPVGSPLSLECTVEGTSNPNLYWYRQAAGRGLQLLFYSVGIGQISSEVPQNLSASRPQDRQFILSSKKLLLSDSGFYLCAWRQGYSPLHFGNGTRLTVT.

This clonotype was recorded a few times. At one of its ends the junction is not consistent with the germline gene, which may arise from a read error. This chain connects TRBV19 to TRBJ2-1, with D possibly being TRBD1 (6 bases). Looked up from germline, CDR1 is LNHDA and CDR2 is SQIVND (reference sequence). The CDR3 spans 12 residues. The CDR3 spells CASSLGTSENTF. In nucleotides, the CDR3 is TGTGCCAGTAGTCTCGGGACATCCGAGAACACCTTC.

In its sample, this clonotype was seen a few times. This chain joins TRBV15 and TRBJ1-5, with no clear D. V was shortened by 3 bases and J by 5 bases, with 14 bases between the two germline ends. Germline values: CDR1 LNHNV, CDR2 YYDKDF (reference sequence). The CDR3 is 15 residues long. The CDR3, as DNA: TGTGCCACCAGCAGTCGGGAGACCGCTCATCAGCCCCAGCATTTT. Translating gives CATSSRETAHQPQHF.

The rearrangement uses TRBV7-8 and TRBJ2-1; 8 nucleotides align to TRBD2. J was trimmed by 3 bases and V by 6 bases; bases with no gene match: 7. The CDR3 runs 15 residues. Germline CDR1 and CDR2: SGHVS and FQNEAQ. The CDR3 spells CASSLPSGYYNEQFF. In DNA form, the CDR3 reads TGTGCCAGCAGTCTCCCTAGCGGGTACTACAATGAGCAGTTCTTC.

CDR3 coding DNA: TGTGCCATCAGTGCTAGAGTTACAGGGGGGGTAGAAAAACTGTTTTTT. This gives the protein CAISARVTGGVEKLFF. V usage is TRBV10-3 and J usage is TRBJ1-4; 8 positions agree with TRBD1. This CDR3 has 16 residues. Germline loops: CDR1 ENHRY, CDR2 SYGVKD. After removal of 4 bases from V and 8 bases from J, the junction contained 12 bases not matched to a gene.

This clonotype showed up many times. This rearrangement joins TRBV6-2 or TRBV6-3 to TRBJ2-6; D not certain. The V gene lost 8 bases and the J gene lost 2 bases, with 13 bases spanning the gap. In germline, CDR1 is MNHEY, CDR2 SVGEGT. The CDR3 covers 15 residues. CDR3 loop: CASRLAATGANVLTF. The CDR3 DNA sequence: TGTGCCAGCCGACTCGCGGCTACTGGGGCCAACGTCCTGACTTTC.

This clonotype was detected ten times or more. The chain carries TRBV3-1 and TRBJ2-7; possibly TRBD1 or TRBD2 for D (5 bases each). The V gene's germline CDR1 is LGHDT and CDR2 YNNKEL (reference sequence). The CDR3 spans 15 residues. V was pared by 5 bases and J by 0 bases, with 14 bases between. CDR3 protein: CASSIRDGDSYEQYF. The CDR3 nucleotides are TGTGCCAGCAGCATACGGGACGGGGACTCCTACGAGCAGTACTTC.